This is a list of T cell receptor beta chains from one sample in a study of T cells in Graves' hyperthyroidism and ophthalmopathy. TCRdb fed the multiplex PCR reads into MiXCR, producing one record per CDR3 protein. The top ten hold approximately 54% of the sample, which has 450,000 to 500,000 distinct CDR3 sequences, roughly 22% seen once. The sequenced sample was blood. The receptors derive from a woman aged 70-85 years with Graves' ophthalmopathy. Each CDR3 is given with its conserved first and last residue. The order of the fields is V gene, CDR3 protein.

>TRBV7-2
CASSLGLVAGTDTQYF
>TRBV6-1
CASNLAGHNEQFF
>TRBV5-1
CASSLFAGRPYNEQFF
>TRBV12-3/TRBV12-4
CASSFGLTATNEKLFF
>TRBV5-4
CASNTEGSTDTQYF
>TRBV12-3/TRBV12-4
CASSPTSTLSPLHF
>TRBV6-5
CASSYGQVGDTQYF
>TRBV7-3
CASSLDTNSYNEQFF
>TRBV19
CASSPPGQGKTVEGYTF
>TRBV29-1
CSVEVNTEAFF
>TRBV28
CASSLPTGSYNEQFF
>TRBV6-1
CASSGNPNTGELFF
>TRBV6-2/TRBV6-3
CASTLSHYNEQFF
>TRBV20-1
CSGTDRGDEQFF
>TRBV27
CASSLSTRLTHGNEQFF
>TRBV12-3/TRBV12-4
CASSLSTSDPQHF
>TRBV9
CASSVGGGGYTF
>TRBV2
CASRARGVYYGYTF
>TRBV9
CASSVSGRTDTQYF
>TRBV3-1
CACQTGGEAFF
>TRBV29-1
CSVLGLSNTEAFF
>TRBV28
CASSLRAGMGETQYF
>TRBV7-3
CASSQQGPMGELFF
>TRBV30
CAWNPGSSGYTF
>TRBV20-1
CSARGWSGDDNEQFF
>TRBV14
CASSTGPGTEAFF
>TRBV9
CASSTSKGLETQYF
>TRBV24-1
CATSESTSGTGELFF
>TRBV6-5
CASSTFTGTRLSANTEAFF
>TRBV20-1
CSARMRLAVNTGELFF
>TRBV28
CASKGLAGEIGELFF
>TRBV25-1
CASSPTTGSLSEQYF
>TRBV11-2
CASSLASGWGITDTQYF
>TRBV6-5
CASSYDRPEAFF
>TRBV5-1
CASSLGSNSPLHF
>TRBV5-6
CASSSGDRAFNNEQFF
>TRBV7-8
CASSLASSEAFF
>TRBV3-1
CASSQGLAREVETQYF
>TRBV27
CASSSVSGELFF
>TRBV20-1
CSAGGGLAAYNEQFF
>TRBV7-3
CASSQRTGGRQFF
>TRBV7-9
CASSLWASLETQYF
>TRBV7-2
CASSSPPFYGYTF
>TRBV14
CASSMRFSDTQYF
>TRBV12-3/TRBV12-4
CASQREGDNEQFF
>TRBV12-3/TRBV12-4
CASSAQVESNTGELFF
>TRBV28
CASRPTGGRQETQYF
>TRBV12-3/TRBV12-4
CASRPGQLTEAFF
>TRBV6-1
CASGPLRGSGANVLTF
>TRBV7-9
CASSLGGTYPDTQYF
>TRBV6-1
CASTSRETSRPQHF